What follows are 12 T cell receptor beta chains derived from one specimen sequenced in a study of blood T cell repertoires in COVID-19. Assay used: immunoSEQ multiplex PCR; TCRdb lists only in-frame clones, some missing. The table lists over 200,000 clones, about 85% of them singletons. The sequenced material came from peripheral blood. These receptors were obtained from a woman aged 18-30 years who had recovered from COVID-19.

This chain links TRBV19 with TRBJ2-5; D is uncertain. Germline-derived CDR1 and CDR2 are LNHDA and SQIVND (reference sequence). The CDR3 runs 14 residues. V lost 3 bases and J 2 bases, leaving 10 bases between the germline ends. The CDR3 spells CASSILLSQETQYF. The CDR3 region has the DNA TGTGCCAGTAGTATCCTTCTATCACAAGAGACCCAGTACTTC.

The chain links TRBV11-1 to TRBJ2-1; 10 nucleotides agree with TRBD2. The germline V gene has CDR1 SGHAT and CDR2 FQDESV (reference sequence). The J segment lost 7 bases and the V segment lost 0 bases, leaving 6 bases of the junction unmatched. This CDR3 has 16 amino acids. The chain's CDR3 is CASSLAPRTSGNEQFF. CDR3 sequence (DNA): TGTGCCAGCAGCTTAGCGCCCCGGACTAGCGGTAATGAGCAGTTCTTC. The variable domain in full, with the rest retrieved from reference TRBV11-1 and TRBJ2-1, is EAEVAQSPRYKITEKSQAVAFWCDPISGHATLYWYRQILGQGPELLVQFQDESVVDDSQLPKDRFSAERLKGVDSTLKIQPAELGDSAMYLCASSLAPRTSGNEQFFGPGTRLTVL.

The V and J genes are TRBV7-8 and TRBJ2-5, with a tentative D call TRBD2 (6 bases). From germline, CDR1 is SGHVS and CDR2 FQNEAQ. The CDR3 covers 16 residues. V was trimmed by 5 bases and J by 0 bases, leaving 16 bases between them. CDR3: CASSQEEGLYQETQYF. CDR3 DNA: TGTGCCAGCAGCCAGGAGGAGGGGCTCTACCAAGAGACCCAGTACTTC. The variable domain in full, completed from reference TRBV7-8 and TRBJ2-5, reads GAGVSQSPRYKVAKRGQDVALRCDPISGHVSLFWYQQALGQGPEFLTYFQNEAQLDKSGLPSDRFFAERPEGSVSTLKIQRTQQEDSAVYLCASSQEEGLYQETQYFGPGTRLLVL.

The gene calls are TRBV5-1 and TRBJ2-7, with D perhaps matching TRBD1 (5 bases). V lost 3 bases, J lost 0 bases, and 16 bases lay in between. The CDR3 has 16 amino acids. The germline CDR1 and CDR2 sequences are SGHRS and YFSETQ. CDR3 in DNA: TGCGCCAGCAGCTGGGGCGGCAGCACCTCCTCCTACGAGCAGTACTTC. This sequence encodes CASSWGGSTSSYEQYF.

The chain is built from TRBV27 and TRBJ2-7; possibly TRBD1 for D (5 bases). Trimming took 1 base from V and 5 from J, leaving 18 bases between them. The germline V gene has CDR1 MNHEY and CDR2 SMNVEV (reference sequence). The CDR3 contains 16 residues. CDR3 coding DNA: TGTGCCAGCAGTTTATTACGGGCCAAAGGGGAAAACGAGCAGTACTTC. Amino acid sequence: CASSLLRAKGENEQYF.

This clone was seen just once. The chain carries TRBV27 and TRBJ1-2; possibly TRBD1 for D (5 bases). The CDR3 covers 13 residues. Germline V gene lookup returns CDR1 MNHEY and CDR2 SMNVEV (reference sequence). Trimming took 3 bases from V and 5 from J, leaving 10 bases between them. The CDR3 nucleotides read TGTGCCAGCAGTTTCAGGGTAGGATATGGCTACACCTTC. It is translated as CASSFRVGYGYTF.

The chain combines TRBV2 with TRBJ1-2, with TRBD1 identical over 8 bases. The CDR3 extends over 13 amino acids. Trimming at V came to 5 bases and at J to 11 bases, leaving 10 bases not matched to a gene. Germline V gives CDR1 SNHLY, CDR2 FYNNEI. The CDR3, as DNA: TGTGCCAGCAGTTTTCGGGACAGGAACCAGTACACCTTC. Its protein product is CASSFRDRNQYTF. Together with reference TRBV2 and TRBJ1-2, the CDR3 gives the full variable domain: EPEVTQTPSHQVTQMGQEVILRCVPISNHLYFYWYRQILGQKVEFLVSFYNNEISEKSEIFDDQFSVERPDGSNFTLKIRSTKLEDSAMYFCASSFRDRNQYTFGSGTRLTVV.

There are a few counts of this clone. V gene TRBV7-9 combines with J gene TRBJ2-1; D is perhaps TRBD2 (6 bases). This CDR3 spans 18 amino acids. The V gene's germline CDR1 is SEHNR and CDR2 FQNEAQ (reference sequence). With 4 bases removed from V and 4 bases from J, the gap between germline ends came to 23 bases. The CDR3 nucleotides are TGTGCCAGCAGCTCCTCTAGCGCCCCAGTCGTGAAGTACAATGAGCAGTTCTTC. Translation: CASSSSSAPVVKYNEQFF. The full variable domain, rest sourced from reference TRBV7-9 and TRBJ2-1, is DTGVSQNPRHKITKRGQNVTFRCDPISEHNRLYWYRQTLGQGPEFLTYFQNEAQLEKSRLLSDRFSAERPKGSFSTLEIQRTEQGDSAMYLCASSSSSAPVVKYNEQFFGPGTRLTVL.

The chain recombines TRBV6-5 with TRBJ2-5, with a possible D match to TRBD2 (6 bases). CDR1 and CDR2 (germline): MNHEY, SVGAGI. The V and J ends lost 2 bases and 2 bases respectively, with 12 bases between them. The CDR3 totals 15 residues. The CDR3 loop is CASSYALGLQETQYF. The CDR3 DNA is TGTGCCAGCAGTTACGCGTTGGGACTGCAAGAGACCCAGTACTTC.

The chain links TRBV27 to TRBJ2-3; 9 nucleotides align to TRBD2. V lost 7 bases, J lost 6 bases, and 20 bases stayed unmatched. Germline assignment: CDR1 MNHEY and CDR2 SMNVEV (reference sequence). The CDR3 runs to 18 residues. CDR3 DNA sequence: TGTGCCAGCACCCTCTGGGCCTCAGTAGCGGGAGAAGGGGATACGCAGTATTTT. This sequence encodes CASTLWASVAGEGDTQYF.

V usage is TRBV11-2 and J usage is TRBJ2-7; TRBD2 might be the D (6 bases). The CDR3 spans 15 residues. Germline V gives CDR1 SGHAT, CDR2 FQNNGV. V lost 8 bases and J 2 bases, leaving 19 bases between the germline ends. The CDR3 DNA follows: TGTGCCAGCCGCCCCGGAGGACGCGGGGCCTACGAGCAGTACTTC. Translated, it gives CASRPGGRGAYEQYF.

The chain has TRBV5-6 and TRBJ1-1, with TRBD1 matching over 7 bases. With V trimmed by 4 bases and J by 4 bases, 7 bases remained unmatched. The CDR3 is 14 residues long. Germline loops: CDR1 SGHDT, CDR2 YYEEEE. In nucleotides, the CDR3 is TGTGCCAGCAGCCCGGGACAGCCAATCACTGAAGCTTTCTTT. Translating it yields CASSPGQPITEAFF.